This TCR beta chain was captured in a study of T-cell reconstitution after alpha-beta-depleted transplantation in children. The CDR3 consists of 14 residues. Germline CDR1 reads SGHTA; CDR2 reads FQGTGA. The trim removed 5 bases at V and 5 bases at J, leaving 7 bases unmatched. The study's findings and limits: For some patients, TCRbeta diversity was high at day 60 because of recipient T cells and thymic progenitors that survived. Expanded graft clones, several hundred of them, were reportedly the source of alpha-beta T cells about two months after transplant. Fresh T-cell production supplied most of the T-cell counts and diversity seen one year after transplant.

Note on this clonotype: The antigen remains unidentified.

It was with unique molecular identifiers that the TCRbeta library was prepared. Via MiXCR, TCRdb re-called the PCR reads, giving one row per CDR3 protein. The table lists 450,000 to 600,000 distinct CDR3 sequences, approximately 12% of them singletons, with 2% to 2.5% in the top ten. This TCR was recovered from a male patient aged 10 to 17 who had a stem cell transplant for acute myeloid leukemia, so the T cells may come from the graft donor. V and J are TRBV7-3 and TRBJ2-7, with 9 bases lining up with TRBD1. The specimen comprised PBMCs, mostly from graft donor cells, sampled 360 days after TCRalphabeta/CD19-depleted stem cell transplant. CDR3 nucleotide sequence: TGTGCCAGCAGCCCTGGGACAGGGCGCGACGAGCAGTACTTC. It translates to CASSPGTGRDEQYF.